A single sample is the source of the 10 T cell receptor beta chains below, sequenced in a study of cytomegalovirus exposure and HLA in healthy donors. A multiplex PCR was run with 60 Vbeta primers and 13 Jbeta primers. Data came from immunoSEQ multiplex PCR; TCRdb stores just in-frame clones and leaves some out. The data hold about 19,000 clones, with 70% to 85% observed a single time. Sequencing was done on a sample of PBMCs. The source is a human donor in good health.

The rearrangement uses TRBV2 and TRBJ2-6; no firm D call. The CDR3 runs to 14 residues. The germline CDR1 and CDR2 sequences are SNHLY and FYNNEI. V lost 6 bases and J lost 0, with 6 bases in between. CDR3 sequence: CASRGLSGANVLTF. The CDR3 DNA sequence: TGTGCCAGCAGGGGCCTCTCTGGGGCCAACGTCCTGACTTTC.

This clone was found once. CDR3 in DNA: TGTGCCAGCAGCTTGACTTCCGCCTACAATGAGCAGTTCTTC. Its protein product is CASSLTSAYNEQFF. The chain links TRBV5-6 to TRBJ2-1; D remains unclear. V shed 1 base and J shed 2 bases, with 7 bases lying between them. The V gene's germline CDR1 is SGHDT and CDR2 YYEEEE. CDR3 size: 14 residues.

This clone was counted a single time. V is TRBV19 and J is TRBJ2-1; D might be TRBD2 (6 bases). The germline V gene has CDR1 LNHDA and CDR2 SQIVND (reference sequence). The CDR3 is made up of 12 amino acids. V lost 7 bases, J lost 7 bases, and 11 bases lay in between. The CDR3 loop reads CASNGGGNEQFF. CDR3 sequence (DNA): TGTGCCAGTAACGGTGGGGGGAATGAGCAGTTCTTC.

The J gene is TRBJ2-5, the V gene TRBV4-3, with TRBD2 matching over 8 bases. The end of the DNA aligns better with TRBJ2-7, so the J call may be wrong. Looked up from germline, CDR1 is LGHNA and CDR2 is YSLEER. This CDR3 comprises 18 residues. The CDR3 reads CASSQDWGASGSPYEQYF. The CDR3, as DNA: TGCGCCAGCAGCCAAGATTGGGGGGCTAGCGGGTCACCCTACGAGCAGTACTTC.

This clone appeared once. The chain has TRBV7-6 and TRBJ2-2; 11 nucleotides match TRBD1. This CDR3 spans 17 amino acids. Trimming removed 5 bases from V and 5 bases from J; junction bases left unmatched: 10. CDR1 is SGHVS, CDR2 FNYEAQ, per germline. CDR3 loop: CASSAGQGAIRTGELFF. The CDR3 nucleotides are TGTGCCAGCAGCGCAGGACAGGGGGCGATAAGAACCGGGGAGCTGTTTTTT.

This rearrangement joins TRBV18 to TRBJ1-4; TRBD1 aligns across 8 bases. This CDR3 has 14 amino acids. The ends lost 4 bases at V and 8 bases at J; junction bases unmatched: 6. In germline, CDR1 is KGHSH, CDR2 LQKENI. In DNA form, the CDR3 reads TGTGCCAGCTCACTCAACAGGGGGAACGAAAAACTGTTTTTT. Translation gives CASSLNRGNEKLFF.

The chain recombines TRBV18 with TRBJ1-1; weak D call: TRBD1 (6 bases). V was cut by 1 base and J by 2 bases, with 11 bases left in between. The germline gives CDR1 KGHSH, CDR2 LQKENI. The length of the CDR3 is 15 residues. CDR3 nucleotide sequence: TGTGCCAGCTCACCACACCCGGGACATAACACTGAAGCTTTCTTT. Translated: CASSPHPGHNTEAFF.

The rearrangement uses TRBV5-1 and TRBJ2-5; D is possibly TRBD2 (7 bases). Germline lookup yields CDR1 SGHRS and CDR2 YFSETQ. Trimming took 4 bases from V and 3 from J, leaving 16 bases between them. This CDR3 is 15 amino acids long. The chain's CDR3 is CASSTRGAEKETQYF. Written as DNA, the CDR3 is TGCGCCAGCAGCACCCGGGGGGCCGAAAAAGAGACCCAGTACTTC.

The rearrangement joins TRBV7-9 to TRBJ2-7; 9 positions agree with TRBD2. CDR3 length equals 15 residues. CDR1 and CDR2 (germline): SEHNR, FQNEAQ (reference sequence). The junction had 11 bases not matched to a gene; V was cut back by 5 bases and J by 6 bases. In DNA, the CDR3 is TGTGCCAGCAGCCCAAGACTAGCGGACCACTGCGAGCAGTACTTC. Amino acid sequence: CASSPRLADHCEQYF.

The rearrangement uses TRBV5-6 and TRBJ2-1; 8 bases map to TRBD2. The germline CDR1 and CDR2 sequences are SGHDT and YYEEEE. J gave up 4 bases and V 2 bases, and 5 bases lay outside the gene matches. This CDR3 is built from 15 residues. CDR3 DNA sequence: TGTGCCAGCAGCTTCGGGCTAGCGGGTTACAATGAGCAGTTCTTC. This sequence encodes CASSFGLAGYNEQFF.